This is a list of T cell receptor beta chains from one sample in a study of regulatory T cells in long-lasting Graves disease. TCRdb fed the multiplex PCR reads into MiXCR, producing one record per CDR3 protein. The table has 350,000 to 500,000 distinct CDR3 sequences, approximately 22% seen once. Here the sequenced sample was peripheral blood mononuclear cells (PBMCs), taken when the disease was refractory, from a patient treated with antithyroid drugs. Receptors were obtained from a female donor with Graves disease. Each CDR3 is given with its conserved first and last residue. The D gene is left open where the match is weak. Some rows have no size entry. The others give once, few or many, or a class for an expanded clone.

J	D	size	V	CDR3	DNA
TRBJ1-5	TRBD1	many	TRBV12-3/TRBV12-4	CASSDRQGPLTQPQHF	TGTGCCAGCAGCGACCGACAGGGCCCGTTAACTCAGCCCCAGCATTTT
TRBJ2-7	.	few	TRBV5-1	CASSFGTFTYEQYF	TGCGCCAGCAGCTTCGGGACTTTCACCTACGAGCAGTACTTC
TRBJ2-1	TRBD1	.	TRBV6-1	CASKAPGTALENEQFF	TGTGCCAGCAAAGCCCCCGGGACAGCTTTAGAGAATGAGCAGTTCTTC
TRBJ2-7	.	many	TRBV6-1	CASSEALAEQYF	TGTGCCAGCAGTGAAGCGCTCGCGGAGCAGTACTTC
TRBJ2-1	.	.	TRBV20-1	CSPWSSAYNEQFF	TGCAGTCCCTGGAGTAGCGCATACAATGAGCAGTTCTTC
TRBJ1-1	.	many	TRBV28	CASSFPALNTEAFF	TGTGCCAGCAGTTTCCCAGCCCTGAACACTGAAGCTTTCTTT
TRBJ1-5	TRBD1	.	TRBV20-1	CSAWAGQGPQPQHF	TGCAGTGCTTGGGCGGGACAGGGACCGCAGCCCCAGCATTTT
TRBJ2-5	.	many	TRBV24-1	CATSDGLRGETQYF	TGTGCCACCAGTGACGGCCTCAGGGGAGAGACCCAGTACTTC
TRBJ1-3	.	.	TRBV27	CASRRAGNTIYF	TGTGCCAGCAGACGAGCTGGAAACACCATATATTTT
TRBJ1-6	.	many	TRBV7-2	CASSLENRRPLRNSPLHF	TGTGCCAGCAGCTTAGAGAATCGGAGGCCCCTACGGAATTCACCCCTCCACTTT
TRBJ2-7	TRBD2	.	TRBV20-1	CSAARLAGGSNEQYF	TGCAGTGCCGCTAGGCTAGCGGGAGGGTCGAACGAGCAGTACTTC
TRBJ2-3	.	.	TRBV12-3/TRBV12-4	CASNGGRVTDTQYF	TGTGCCAGCAACGGAGGGCGGGTCACAGATACGCAGTATTTT
TRBJ2-2	TRBD2	few	TRBV6-1	CASSSGLAKDRELFF	TGTGCCAGCAGCTCGGGACTAGCGAAGGACCGGGAGCTGTTTTTT
TRBJ2-5	TRBD2	many	TRBV11-2	CASSSIAGGPLPKTQYF	TGTGCCAGCAGCTCGATAGCGGGAGGGCCCCTCCCGAAGACCCAGTACTTC
TRBJ2-7	.	few	TRBV20-1	CSASRIESSYEQYF	TGCAGTGCTAGCAGGATAGAGAGCTCCTACGAGCAGTACTTC
TRBJ2-2	TRBD1	.	TRBV27	CASSITRGRTGELFF	TGTGCCAGCAGTATCACGAGGGGGCGAACCGGGGAGCTGTTTTTT
TRBJ1-6	.	many	TRBV3-1	CASSQEGQVSPLHF	TGTGCCAGCAGCCAAGAAGGACAAGTTTCACCCCTCCACTTT
TRBJ2-7	.	many	TRBV6-1	CASTARLGSYEQYF	TGTGCCAGCACCGCCAGACTAGGATCCTACGAGCAGTACTTC
TRBJ1-2	.	.	TRBV5-1	CASSLVITGYGGYGYTF	TGCGCCAGCAGCCTTGTAATCACGGGATATGGGGGCTATGGCTACACCTTC
TRBJ2-1	.	many	TRBV2	CASRDQDTNEQFF	TGTGCCAGCAGGGACCAGGACACAAATGAGCAGTTCTTC
TRBJ2-5	TRBD2	.	TRBV7-2	CASNGPPKLAGIQETQYF	TGTGCCAGTAACGGGCCCCCCAAACTAGCGGGTATTCAAGAGACCCAGTACTTC
TRBJ1-1	.	many	TRBV2	CASSETFFSGAGEYTEAFF	TGTGCCAGCAGTGAGACTTTTTTTTCTGGGGCAGGGGAGTACACTGAAGCTTTCTTT
TRBJ1-5	TRBD1	.	TRBV3-1	CASSRDSLGAQHF	TGTGCCAGCAGCCGGGACAGTCTCGGGGCCCAGCATTTT
TRBJ1-5	TRBD1	.	TRBV6-9	CASSYGDRENNQPQHF	TGTGCCAGCAGTTACGGAGACAGGGAGAACAATCAGCCCCAGCATTTT
TRBJ2-7	.	.	TRBV2	CASSLPLYEQYF	TGTGCCAGCAGCCTCCCGCTCTACGAGCAGTACTTC
TRBJ1-1	.	many	TRBV3-1	CASSQVGGSTEAFF	TGTGCCAGCAGCCAAGTTGGAGGGTCCACTGAAGCTTTCTTT
TRBJ2-7	.	.	TRBV20-1	CSARDQNRDPILGEQYF	TGCAGTGCTAGAGATCAAAACCGGGACCCCATACTTGGCGAGCAGTACTTC
TRBJ2-7	TRBD1	few	TRBV11-2	CASSFISGTGINEQYF	TGTGCCAGCAGCTTTATTTCTGGGACAGGGATTAACGAGCAGTACTTC
TRBJ1-2	TRBD1	few	TRBV13	CASSLGGTGTTNYGYTF	TGTGCCAGCAGCTTAGGGGGGACAGGGACAACTAACTATGGCTACACCTTC
TRBJ2-7	TRBD2	many	TRBV2	CASKPGGPQYEQYF	TGTGCCAGCAAGCCGGGAGGGCCTCAGTACGAGCAGTACTTC
TRBJ1-5	.	many	TRBV7-9	CASSLGEGGYSNQPQHF	TGTGCCAGCAGCTTAGGAGAAGGTGGCTATAGCAATCAGCCCCAGCATTTT
TRBJ1-6	.	.	TRBV7-9	CASSSSLQGYNSPLHF	TGTGCCAGCAGCTCCTCCCTACAGGGCTATAATTCACCCCTCCACTTT
TRBJ2-2	.	.	TRBV7-7	CASSRSESNTGELFF	TGTGCTAGCAGTCGAAGCGAATCGAACACCGGGGAGCTGTTTTTT
TRBJ2-7	.	many	TRBV29-1	CSVVGSKYEQYF	TGCAGCGTTGTGGGAAGTAAGTACGAGCAGTACTTC
TRBJ1-5	.	.	TRBV6-1	CASSSPERYSNQPQHF	TGTGCCAGCAGCTCCCCTGAAAGATATAGCAATCAGCCCCAGCATTTT
TRBJ1-6	.	.	TRBV6-1	CASGRTGTNSPLHF	TGTGCCAGCGGGAGAACAGGGACGAATTCACCCCTCCACTTT
TRBJ1-2	.	.	TRBV6-1	CASSEEYSRGYTF	TGTGCCAGCAGTGAAGAGTATTCGCGTGGCTACACCTTC
TRBJ2-2	TRBD2	.	TRBV5-4	CAGSLSSGRNTGELFF	TGTGCCGGCAGCTTGTCTAGCGGGAGGAACACCGGGGAGCTGTTTTTT
TRBJ1-1	.	many	TRBV12-3/TRBV12-4	CASSPDRYMNTEAFF	TGTGCCAGCAGTCCGGACCGTTACATGAACACTGAAGCTTTCTTT
TRBJ2-6	.	.	TRBV5-5	CASSFDTPGANVLTF	TGTGCCAGCAGCTTTGACACGCCTGGGGCCAACGTCCTGACTTTC
TRBJ2-2	TRBD1	many	TRBV28	CASSSTGQAARDGELFF	TGTGCCAGCAGCTCCACCGGACAGGCCGCGAGGGACGGGGAGCTGTTTTTT
TRBJ2-1	TRBD2	many	TRBV7-8	CASSFGAGAGNEQFF	TGTGCCAGCAGCTTCGGAGCGGGAGCGGGCAATGAGCAGTTCTTC
TRBJ2-7	.	.	TRBV5-5	CASGWGLTYEQYF	TGTGCCAGCGGCTGGGGGCTCACCTACGAGCAGTACTTC
TRBJ2-5	.	many	TRBV2	CASSEMTGETQYF	TGTGCCAGCAGTGAAATGACGGGTGAGACCCAGTACTTC
TRBJ1-1	TRBD1	.	TRBV30	CAWKLGQGNTEAFF	TGTGCCTGGAAGCTGGGACAGGGGAACACTGAAGCTTTCTTT
TRBJ2-5	.	.	TRBV5-6	CASSSWWGPKETQYF	TGTGCCAGCAGCTCATGGTGGGGACCGAAAGAGACCCAGTACTTC
TRBJ1-1	.	.	TRBV4-2	CASSQVGTYTEAFF	TGTGCCAGCAGCCAAGTGGGCACGTACACTGAAGCTTTCTTT
TRBJ1-2	.	many	TRBV6-1	CASKETDYGYTF	TGTGCCAGCAAGGAGACAGACTATGGCTACACCTTC
TRBJ2-2	TRBD1	.	TRBV18	CASSPTRGRDTGELFF	TGTGCCAGCTCACCAACAAGGGGGCGAGACACCGGGGAGCTGTTTTTT
TRBJ2-5	TRBD1	many	TRBV28	CASSNPGTGGWETQYF	TGTGCCAGCAGTAATCCCGGGACAGGGGGTTGGGAGACCCAGTACTTC
TRBJ1-2	.	many	TRBV3-1	CASSQDGAGYYGYTF	TGTGCCAGCAGCCAAGATGGAGCGGGATATTATGGCTACACCTTC
TRBJ1-1	.	few	TRBV5-1	CASSLGGLVNTEAFF	TGCGCCAGCAGCTTGGGGGGGCTGGTGAACACTGAAGCTTTCTTT
TRBJ2-2	.	.	TRBV5-1	CASRTGVPNTGELFF	TGCGCCAGCAGAACCGGGGTCCCGAACACCGGGGAGCTGTTTTTT
TRBJ2-2	TRBD2	few	TRBV19	CASSNPSGSLSRELFF	TGTGCCAGTAGTAACCCTAGCGGGAGTTTGTCTCGGGAGCTGTTTTTT
TRBJ2-1	TRBD1	few	TRBV10-3	CAISPGQGKSGEQFF	TGTGCCATCAGCCCGGGACAGGGGAAATCTGGGGAGCAGTTCTTC
TRBJ2-7	.	many	TRBV28	CASSPTPGTSYEQYF	TGTGCCAGCAGTCCAACCCCGGGAACCTCCTACGAGCAGTACTTC
TRBJ2-7	.	.	TRBV5-1	CASSLGLVEQYF	TGCGCCAGCAGCTTGGGGTTGGTCGAGCAGTACTTC
TRBJ2-7	TRBD2	.	TRBV6-1	CASSEQGLAGDDEQYF	TGTGCCAGCAGTGAACAGGGACTAGCGGGAGACGACGAGCAGTACTTC
TRBJ2-3	.	.	TRBV2	CASSFVLGTSLLLDTQYF	TGTGCCAGCAGTTTCGTCTTAGGGACTTCCCTGTTGTTAGATACGCAGTATTTT